One T cell receptor (beta chain) is described in this entry. Its antigen is unidentified. The data are from a study of OX40 agonist ivuxolimab in advanced cancers. The protocol was immunoSEQ multiplex PCR, while the TCRdb copy is restricted to in-frame clones and leaves out a portion. This table has about 86,000 clones, about 90% appearing once. Study-wide results and caveats: The mean number of expanded clones was higher in CD8+ T cells than in CD4+. Antigen specificity of clonally expanded peripheral T cells was not established. With doses of 0.1 to 3.0 mg/kg, CD4+ and CD8+ blood T cells had undergone clonal expansion by week 6.

The J segment lost 4 bases and the V segment lost 3 bases, leaving 9 bases of the junction unmatched. CDR1 is SGHRS and CDR2 is YFSETQ in the germline V gene. The CDR3 covers 17 residues. The chain employs TRBV5-1 and TRBJ2-5, with TRBD2 matching 13 bases. This sequence originates from an adult with an advanced solid tumor such as melanoma, head and neck, liver or kidney cancer. The sequencing used CD4+ or CD8+ T cells sorted from blood, collected in a trial of the OX40 agonist ivuxolimab. CDR3 protein: CASSSGLAGVGLETQYF. The CDR3 bases are TGCGCCAGCAGCTCCGGACTAGCGGGAGTAGGTCTAGAGACCCAGTACTTC. The whole variable domain, filled in from reference TRBV5-1 and TRBJ2-5, reads KAGVTQTPRYLIKTRGQQVTLSCSPISGHRSVSWYQQTPGQGLQFLFEYFSETQRNKGNFPGRFSGRQFSNSRSEMNVSTLELGDSALYLCASSSGLAGVGLETQYFGPGTRLLVL.